This TCR beta chain was sequenced in a study of blood T cell repertoires in COVID-19. For the study at large: Donors in the United States, Italy and Spain gave samples during acute or convalescent COVID-19. PBMCs, B-cell-depleted T cells, or T cells provided the cDNA or gDNA that made up the material.

In the original analysis: The authors estimated nucleated cell counts from reference gene primer amplification. The method was immunoSEQ multiplex PCR; TCRdb's version includes in-frame clones alone and lacks a portion of them. That table gives V, J and clone size, and the DNA gave D and trimming. The data contain under 350,000 clones, around 89% of them singletons. The sample was peripheral blood. The sequence was obtained from a man between 40 and 49 years old with acute or convalescent COVID-19.

This chain's CDR3 is CASSEQQETQYF. CDR3 in DNA: TGTGCCAGCAGTGAACAGCAAGAGACCCAGTACTTC. The genes are TRBV2 and TRBJ2-5, with unresolved D. The ends were cut back, 2 bases at V and 2 bases at J, with 3 bases in the middle. The CDR3 has 12 residues. Germline lookup yields CDR1 SNHLY and CDR2 FYNNEI.